The TCR beta chain described here comes from a study of regulatory T cells in long-lasting Graves disease. Regarding time point: newly diagnosed GD, antithyroid drugs for less than 3 months. TCR sequences were obtained from RNA taken from PBMCs. The authors diagnosed Graves' disease using American Thyroid Association guidelines. An endocrinology unit in Xi'an, China, supplied the patients. Per the germline V gene, CDR1 is SEHNR and CDR2 is FQNEAQ (reference sequence). The CDR3 loop spans 14 amino acids. This clonotype was seen at least ten times. Sequence at one end of the junction differs from germline and may be a read error. Sequencing libraries for TCR beta were prepared with iRepertoire HTBI primers and Arm-PCR of CDR3 regions. Via MiXCR, TCRdb re-called the multiplex PCR reads, giving one row per CDR3 protein. The sample has a few hundred thousand distinct CDR3 sequences, roughly 17% seen once.

These data also formed part of another study, on T cells in Graves' hyperthyroidism and ophthalmopathy. This second report adds: Ophthalmopathy cases were set apart from stable hyperthyroidism by a 13 V-J model.

Specimen: peripheral blood mononuclear cells (PBMCs), collected at new diagnosis, from a patient treated with antithyroid drugs. This clonotype was obtained from a middle-aged man with Graves disease. The chain links TRBV7-9 to TRBJ1-4, with TRBD1 as a possible D gene (6 bases). CDR3 sequence: CASSVAGGHEKLFF. The CDR3 DNA reads TGTGCCAGCAGCGTAGCCGGGGGGCATGAAAAACTGTTTTTT. Looking up the rest from reference TRBV7-9 and TRBJ1-4 gives the full variable domain: DTGVSQNPRHKITKRGQNVTFRCDPISEHNRLYWYRQTLGQGPEFLTYFQNEAQLEKSRLLSDRFSAERPKGSFSTLEIQRTEQGDSAMYLCASSVAGGHEKLFFGSGTQLSVL.